This T cell receptor beta chain originates from a study of shared clonotypes between healthy human individuals. CDR3 length equals 14 residues. Germline CDR1 SGHVS, CDR2 FNYEAQ. It was CD45RO-negative cells, positively selected for CCR7, that made up naive CD8 cells, with terminally differentiated effector memory CD45RA+ cells excluded. TCRdb's table, derived via immunoSEQ multiplex PCR, lists solely in-frame clones and lacks some. The sample records hundreds of thousands of clones, 85% to 95% being singletons. Points from the study as a whole: In a few donors, around 5% of naive CD4 clonotypes appeared in common.

Turning to this clone: Its antigen is as yet unknown. Germline is not matched at one junction end, which may reflect a read error.

The chain has TRBV7-6 and TRBJ2-1; D possibly corresponds to TRBD2 (6 bases). The sequence derives from a woman aged 25 to 39 in good health. Sequenced: naive CD8+ T cells sorted from blood. The CDR3 coding sequence is TGTGCCAGCAGCCTAGCATGGGCGGGAAATGAGCAGTTCTTC. Translating gives CASSLAWAGNEQFF.